Following are 3 T cell receptor beta chains from one sample sequenced in a study of OX40 agonist ivuxolimab in advanced cancers. Sequencing was performed with immunoSEQ multiplex PCR; in TCRdb, only in-frame clones are kept and a portion is missing. Altogether about 80,000 clones are present, around 87% being singletons, with the ten largest covering 6.2%. The input for sequencing was CD4+ or CD8+ T cells sorted from blood, taken in a trial of the OX40 agonist ivuxolimab. These receptors all stem from an adult with an advanced solid tumor such as melanoma, head and neck, liver or kidney cancer.

This clone was seen a few times. The chain's CDR3 is CASSPAGRNTEAFF. In nucleotides, the CDR3 is TGTGCCAGTAGCCCGGCAGGGAGGAACACTGAAGCTTTCTTT. This chain joins TRBV19 and TRBJ1-1; tentatively, D is TRBD1 (5 bases). CDR1 and CDR2 (germline): LNHDA, SQIVND (reference sequence). Trimming took 6 bases from V and 1 from J, leaving 12 bases between them. The CDR3 totals 14 residues.

The rearrangement uses TRBV19 and TRBJ2-1; 7 nucleotides line up with TRBD1. The CDR3 runs 16 residues. Germline CDR1 and CDR2: LNHDA and SQIVND (reference sequence). J was trimmed by 10 bases and V by 4 bases; bases with no gene match: 16. CDR3 loop: CASSRPDRAPLGEQFF. The CDR3 nucleotides are TGTGCCAGTAGTAGGCCCGACAGGGCGCCTTTGGGAGAGCAGTTCTTC.

The V and J genes are TRBV6-6 and TRBJ1-3; D is uncertain. CDR1 is MNHNY and CDR2 is SVGAGI in the germline V gene (reference sequence). CDR3 size: 14 residues. V gave up 2 bases and J gave up 1 base, with 6 bases separating them. CDR3 residues: CASSYRGSGNTIYF. The CDR3 DNA reads TGTGCCAGCAGTTACCGGGGATCTGGAAACACCATATATTTT.